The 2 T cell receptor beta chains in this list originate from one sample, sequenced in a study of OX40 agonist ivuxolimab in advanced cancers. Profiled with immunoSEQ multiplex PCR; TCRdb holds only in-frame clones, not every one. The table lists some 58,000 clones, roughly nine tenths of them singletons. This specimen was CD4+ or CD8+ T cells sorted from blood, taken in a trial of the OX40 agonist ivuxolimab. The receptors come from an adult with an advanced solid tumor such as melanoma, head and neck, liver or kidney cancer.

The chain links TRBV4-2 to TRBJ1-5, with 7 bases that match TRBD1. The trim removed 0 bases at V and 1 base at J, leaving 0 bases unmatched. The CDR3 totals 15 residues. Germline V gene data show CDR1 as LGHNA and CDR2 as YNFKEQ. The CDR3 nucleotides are TGTGCCAGCAGCCAAGAGGGACAGAGCAATCAGCCCCAGCATTTT. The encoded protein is CASSQEGQSNQPQHF.

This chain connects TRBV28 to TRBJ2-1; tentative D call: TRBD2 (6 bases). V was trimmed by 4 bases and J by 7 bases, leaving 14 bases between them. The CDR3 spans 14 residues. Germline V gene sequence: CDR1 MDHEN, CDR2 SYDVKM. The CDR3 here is CASSWGGATNEQFF. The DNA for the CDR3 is TGTGCCAGCAGTTGGGGCGGGGCCACAAATGAGCAGTTCTTC.